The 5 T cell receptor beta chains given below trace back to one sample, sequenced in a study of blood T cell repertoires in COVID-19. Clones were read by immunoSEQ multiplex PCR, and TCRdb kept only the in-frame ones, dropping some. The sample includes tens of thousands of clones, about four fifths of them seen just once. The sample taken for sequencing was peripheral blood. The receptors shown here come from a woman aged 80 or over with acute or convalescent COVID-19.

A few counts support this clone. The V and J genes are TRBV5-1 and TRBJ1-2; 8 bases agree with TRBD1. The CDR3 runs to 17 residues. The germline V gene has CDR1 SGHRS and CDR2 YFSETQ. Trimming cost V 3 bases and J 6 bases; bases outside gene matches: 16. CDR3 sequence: CASSWGGTGTSRDGYTF. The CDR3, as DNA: TGCGCCAGCAGCTGGGGTGGGACAGGAACCTCGAGGGATGGCTACACCTTC.

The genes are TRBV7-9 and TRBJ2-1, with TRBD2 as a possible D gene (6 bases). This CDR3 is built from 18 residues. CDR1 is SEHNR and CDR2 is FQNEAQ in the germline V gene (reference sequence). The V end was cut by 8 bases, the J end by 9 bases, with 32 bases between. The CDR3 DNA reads TGTGCCAGCGCCTATGGCAGGGCGGGAAGGGTCTTGGGTGGTGAGCAGTTCTTC. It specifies CASAYGRAGRVLGGEQFF.

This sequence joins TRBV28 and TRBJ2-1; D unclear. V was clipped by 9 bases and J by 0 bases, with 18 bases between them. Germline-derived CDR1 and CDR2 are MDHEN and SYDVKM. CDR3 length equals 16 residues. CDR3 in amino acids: CASQHPAPSSYNEQFF. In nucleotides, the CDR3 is TGTGCCAGTCAACACCCAGCGCCGAGCTCCTACAATGAGCAGTTCTTC.

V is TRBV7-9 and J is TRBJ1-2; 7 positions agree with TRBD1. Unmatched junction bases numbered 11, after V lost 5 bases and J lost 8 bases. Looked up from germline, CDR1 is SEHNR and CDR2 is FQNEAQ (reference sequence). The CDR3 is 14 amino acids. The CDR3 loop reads CASSLSTPGGGYTF. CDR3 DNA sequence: TGTGCCAGCAGCCTCTCCACTCCAGGGGGAGGCTACACCTTC. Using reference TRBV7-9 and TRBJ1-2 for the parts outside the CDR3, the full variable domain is DTGVSQNPRHKITKRGQNVTFRCDPISEHNRLYWYRQTLGQGPEFLTYFQNEAQLEKSRLLSDRFSAERPKGSFSTLEIQRTEQGDSAMYLCASSLSTPGGGYTFGSGTRLTVV.

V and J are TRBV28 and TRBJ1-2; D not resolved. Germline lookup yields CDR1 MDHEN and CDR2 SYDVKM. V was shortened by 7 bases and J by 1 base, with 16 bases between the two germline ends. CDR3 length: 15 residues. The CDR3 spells CASIFTGSGNYGYTF. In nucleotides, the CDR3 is TGTGCCAGCATCTTCACGGGGTCGGGTAACTATGGCTACACCTTC.